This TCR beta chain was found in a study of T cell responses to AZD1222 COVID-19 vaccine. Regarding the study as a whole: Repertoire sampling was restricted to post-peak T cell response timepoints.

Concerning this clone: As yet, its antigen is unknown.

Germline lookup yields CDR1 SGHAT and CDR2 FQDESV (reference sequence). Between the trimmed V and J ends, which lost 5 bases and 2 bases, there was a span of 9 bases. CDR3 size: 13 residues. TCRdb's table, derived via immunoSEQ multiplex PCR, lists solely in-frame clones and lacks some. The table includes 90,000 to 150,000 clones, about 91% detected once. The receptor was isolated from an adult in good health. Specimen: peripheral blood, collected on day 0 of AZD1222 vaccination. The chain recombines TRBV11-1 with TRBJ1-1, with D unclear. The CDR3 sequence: CASSASVNTEAFF. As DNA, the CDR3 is TGTGCCAGCAGCGCCAGCGTCAACACTGAAGCTTTCTTT. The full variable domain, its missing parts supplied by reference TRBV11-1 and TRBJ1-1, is EAEVAQSPRYKITEKSQAVAFWCDPISGHATLYWYRQILGQGPELLVQFQDESVVDDSQLPKDRFSAERLKGVDSTLKIQPAELGDSAMYLCASSASVNTEAFFGQGTRLTVV.